Listed here are 25 T cell receptor beta chains from one sample, sequenced in a study of cytomegalovirus exposure and HLA in healthy donors. It was with 60 Vbeta and 13 Jbeta primers that the PCR ran. The method was immunoSEQ multiplex PCR; TCRdb's version includes in-frame clones alone and lacks a portion of them. The sample holds 80,000 or so clones, 75% seen once. Input material: PBMCs. Every receptor here comes from a woman in her thirties or forties in good health and CMV-seronegative.

This clone was detected a few times. The V and J genes are TRBV7-9 and TRBJ1-4, with D tentatively TRBD1 (5 bases). The CDR3 sequence is 13 residues long. Germline V gives CDR1 SEHNR, CDR2 FQNEAQ (reference sequence). V was cut by 5 bases and J by 10 bases, with 14 bases left in between. The CDR3 region is CASSQWGGGKLFF. CDR3 bases: TGTGCCAGCAGCCAGTGGGGGGGAGGAAAACTGTTTTTT.

The chain employs TRBV6-5 and TRBJ2-3, with a weak D call TRBD2 (5 bases). The CDR3 extends over 15 amino acids. Per the germline V gene, CDR1 is MNHEY and CDR2 is SVGAGI. Between the trimmed V and J ends, which lost 6 bases and 3 bases, there was a span of 16 bases. In nucleotides, the CDR3 is TGTGCCAGCAGCCCGGGATTATGGGGAACAGATACGCAGTATTTT. It is translated as CASSPGLWGTDTQYF.

The gene calls are TRBV15 and TRBJ2-3; 10 bases agree with TRBD2. J lost 2 bases, V lost 1 base, and 3 bases had no gene match. CDR1 is LNHNV and CDR2 is YYDKDF in the germline V gene (reference sequence). The CDR3 extends over 16 amino acids. The CDR3 region is CATSRGTSGYTDTQYF. CDR3 nucleotide sequence: TGTGCCACCAGCAGAGGGACTAGCGGCTACACAGATACGCAGTATTTT. The whole variable domain, filled in from reference TRBV15 and TRBJ2-3, reads DAMVIQNPRYQVTQFGKPVTLSCSQTLNHNVMYWYQQKSSQAPKLLFHYYDKDFNNEADTPDNFQSRRPNTSFCFLDIRSPGLGDTAMYLCATSRGTSGYTDTQYFGPGTRLTVL.

This clone has just a few counts. This chain joins TRBV10-2 and TRBJ1-2, with D perhaps matching TRBD1 (5 bases). Trimming cost V 3 bases and J 0 bases, with 11 bases left between them. The V gene's germline CDR1 is WSHSY and CDR2 SAAADI. The CDR3 runs 15 residues. The CDR3 loop is CASSDRDLSNYGYTF. The CDR3 DNA reads TGCGCCAGCAGTGACAGGGATCTTTCTAACTATGGCTACACCTTC.

This clone was found once. This chain links TRBV27 with TRBJ2-7; TRBD2 agrees at 10 bases. V was clipped by 3 bases and J by 7 bases; unmatched bases: 9. Germline-derived CDR1 and CDR2 are MNHEY and SMNVEV (reference sequence). There are 15 residues in the CDR3. As DNA, the CDR3 is TGTGCCAGCAGTTTGGCTAGCGGGAGCTTGGGAGAGCAGTACTTC. Protein product: CASSLASGSLGEQYF.

This chain connects TRBV5-1 to TRBJ2-1; D is unclear. Trimming took off 0 bases at V and 2 bases at J, with 6 bases between the two ends. The CDR3 is made up of 14 amino acids. The germline CDR1 and CDR2 sequences are SGHRS and YFSETQ. CDR3 sequence reads: CASSLVAAYNEQFF. CDR3 DNA sequence: TGCGCCAGCAGCTTGGTGGCAGCCTACAATGAGCAGTTCTTC.

The V gene is TRBV11-2, the J gene TRBJ2-5; D might be TRBD1 (5 bases). Germline CDR1 is SGHAT and CDR2 is FQNNGV. This CDR3 is built from 16 residues. The V and J ends lost 5 bases and 0 bases respectively, with 16 bases between them. This CDR3 is CASSPIGVRYQETQYF. As DNA, the CDR3 is TGTGCCAGCAGCCCAATAGGGGTTCGGTACCAAGAGACCCAGTACTTC.

The gene calls are TRBV30 and TRBJ2-1; possibly TRBD2 for D (7 bases). V dropped 4 bases and J dropped 10 bases, with 26 bases sitting between them. Germline CDR1 and CDR2: GTSNPN and SVGIG (reference sequence). This CDR3 is built from 16 residues. This CDR3 is CAWTPRWGKRGGEQFF. The CDR3 DNA reads as TGTGCCTGGACCCCCCGGTGGGGGAAGAGGGGGGGCGAGCAGTTCTTC.

The V gene is TRBV6-5, the J gene TRBJ1-1; D might be TRBD1 (5 bases). Germline V gives CDR1 MNHEY, CDR2 SVGAGI. CDR3 size: 13 residues. V was cut by 8 bases and J by 0 bases, with 10 bases left in between. The CDR3 here is CASLQAMNTEAFF. In nucleotides, the CDR3 is TGTGCCAGCCTACAGGCAATGAACACTGAAGCTTTCTTT.

This CDR3 is CASSLGGPTDTQYF. CDR3 sequence (DNA): TGTGCCAGCAGCTTAGGGGGGCCCACAGATACGCAGTATTTT. The J gene is TRBJ2-3, the V gene TRBV7-2, with D perhaps TRBD1 (6 bases). The ends were cut back, 1 base at V and 2 bases at J, with 7 bases in the middle. CDR1 is SGHTA, CDR2 FQGNSA, per germline. CDR3 length equals 14 residues. Together with reference TRBV7-2 and TRBJ2-3, the CDR3 gives the full variable domain: GAGVSQSPSNKVTEKGKDVELRCDPISGHTALYWYRQSLGQGLEFLIYFQGNSAPDKSGLPSDRFSAERTGGSVSTLTIQRTQQEDSAVYLCASSLGGPTDTQYFGPGTRLTVL.

In this sample, this clone turned up a few times. The chain carries TRBV10-3 and TRBJ1-1, with TRBD1 as a possible D gene (6 bases). The CDR3 consists of 13 residues. The germline gives CDR1 ENHRY, CDR2 SYGVKD. Trimming pared 6 bases from V and 4 bases from J, leaving 12 bases between. The CDR3 protein is CAIRQGSGTEAFF. The CDR3 bases are TGTGCCATCAGGCAGGGGTCCGGCACTGAAGCTTTCTTT.

The chain is built from TRBV10-3 and TRBJ2-1, with 7 bases aligning to TRBD2. This CDR3 region has 14 residues. The J segment lost 6 bases and the V segment lost 3 bases, leaving 5 bases of the junction unmatched. Germline V lookup: CDR1 ENHRY, CDR2 SYGVKD. This CDR3 reads CAISESGTGNEQFF. The CDR3 DNA follows: TGTGCCATCAGTGAAAGCGGGACGGGCAATGAGCAGTTCTTC.

The V call is TRBV19, the J call TRBJ2-6; 7 bases align to TRBD2. This CDR3 has 15 amino acids. J was trimmed by 1 base and V by 4 bases; bases with no gene match: 1. Germline assignment: CDR1 LNHDA and CDR2 SQIVND (reference sequence). The CDR3 nucleotides are TGTGCCAGTAGTACGGGACTATCTGGGGCCAACGTCCTGACTTTC. Protein product: CASSTGLSGANVLTF.

This chain uses TRBV27 with TRBJ2-3, with 7 bases matching TRBD2. Trimming cost V 5 bases and J 4 bases; bases outside gene matches: 18. This CDR3 contains 18 residues. Germline CDR1 and CDR2: MNHEY and SMNVEV (reference sequence). CDR3 bases: TGTGCCAGCAGTCGAGCGGGACGGCCCGGACGTGGGGCAGATACGCAGTATTTT. Its protein is CASSRAGRPGRGADTQYF.

This chain uses TRBV19 with TRBJ1-1; 8 bases line up with TRBD1. This CDR3 comprises 16 residues. The V gene end was trimmed by 5 bases and the J gene end by 0 bases; junction bases not matched to a gene: 8. Germline V gives CDR1 LNHDA, CDR2 SQIVND (reference sequence). The CDR3, as DNA: TGTGCCAGTAGTCACGGGACAGGTAACATGAACACTGAAGCTTTCTTT. Translation: CASSHGTGNMNTEAFF. Full variable domain (remainder filled in from reference TRBV19 and TRBJ1-1): DGGITQSPKYLFRKEGQNVTLSCEQNLNHDAMYWYRQDPGQGLRLIYYSQIVNDFQKGDIAEGYSVSREKKESFPLTVTSAQKNPTAFYLCASSHGTGNMNTEAFFGQGTRLTVV.

The V gene is TRBV30, the J gene TRBJ1-2, with no clear D. The V and J ends lost 8 bases and 4 bases respectively, with 17 bases between them. The CDR3 covers 13 residues. Germline CDR1 is GTSNPN and CDR2 is SVGIG (reference sequence). CDR3 sequence (DNA): TGTGCCCTGGATCTCTACAGCGGCTATGGCTACACCTTC. The encoded protein is CALDLYSGYGYTF.

The CDR3 DNA reads as TGTGCCAGCACCCCCCCCGGGGACAGGGAGAACTATGGCTACACCTTC. It yields the protein CASTPPGDRENYGYTF. This chain connects TRBV21-1 to TRBJ1-2; the table calls TRBD1, which could not be checked here. TRBV21-1 is given as a pseudogene. This CDR3 is 16 amino acids long.

This clone was counted between two and nine times. The chain recombines TRBV5-1 with TRBJ2-1; 13 nucleotides agree with TRBD2. This CDR3 region has 16 residues. V shed 4 bases and J 6 bases; nucleotides not matched to a gene: 7. Germline V gene lookup returns CDR1 SGHRS and CDR2 YFSETQ. CDR3 nucleotide sequence: TGCGCCAGCAGCACTGGACTAGCGGGAGTTGGCAATGAGCAGTTCTTC. Protein product: CASSTGLAGVGNEQFF.

The V call is TRBV7-6, the J call TRBJ2-5, with a tentative D call TRBD1 (6 bases). V dropped 4 bases and J dropped 1 base, with 13 bases sitting between them. Per the germline V gene, CDR1 is SGHVS and CDR2 is FNYEAQ. The CDR3 covers 15 residues. CDR3 nucleotides: TGTGCCAGCAGCTCTCCCAGGGGAACCCAAGAGACCCAGTACTTC. Translation gives CASSSPRGTQETQYF.

The J gene is TRBJ1-6, the V gene TRBV7-6; 9 bases are shared with TRBD1. Losses at the gene ends were 3 bases for V and 9 bases for J; bases not matched to a gene: 6. Germline CDR1 is SGHVS and CDR2 is FNYEAQ. This CDR3 contains 15 residues. The CDR3 DNA reads TGTGCCAGCAGCTTCGGGACAGGGAAATCTTCACCCCTCCACTTT. Protein: CASSFGTGKSSPLHF.

This chain connects TRBV5-1 to TRBJ1-2, with 8 bases matching TRBD1. J was trimmed by 7 bases and V by 4 bases; bases with no gene match: 12. CDR1 is SGHRS and CDR2 is YFSETQ in the germline V gene. This CDR3 region has 15 residues. In nucleotides, the CDR3 is TGCGCCAGCAGCACCGGGAGTCAGGGGGCCAGTGGCTACACCTTC. Amino acids: CASSTGSQGASGYTF. Supplemented by reference TRBV5-1 and TRBJ1-2, the full variable domain reads KAGVTQTPRYLIKTRGQQVTLSCSPISGHRSVSWYQQTPGQGLQFLFEYFSETQRNKGNFPGRFSGRQFSNSRSEMNVSTLELGDSALYLCASSTGSQGASGYTFGSGTRLTVV.

The chain is built from TRBV29-1 and TRBJ2-7; D is perhaps TRBD2 (5 bases). V was trimmed by 7 bases and J by 3 bases, leaving 13 bases between them. The CDR3 runs to 12 residues. Germline V gene sequence: CDR1 SQVTM, CDR2 ANQGSEA. CDR3 loop: CSGGMGVYEQYF. The CDR3 nucleotides are TGCAGCGGGGGAATGGGAGTCTACGAGCAGTACTTC.

The rearrangement uses TRBV7-9 and TRBJ2-2, with 9 bases matching TRBD1. Germline trimming cut 5 bases from V and 4 bases from J; bases unmatched to any gene: 5. Germline CDR1 is SEHNR and CDR2 is FQNEAQ (reference sequence). The length of the CDR3 is 15 residues. In DNA form, the CDR3 reads TGTGCCAGCAGCCGACAGGGGGGCTTCACCGGGGAGCTGTTTTTT. This gives the protein CASSRQGGFTGELFF.

As DNA, the CDR3 is TGTGCCAGCAGTGAAATCCGCCGGGAATCACCCCTCCACTTT. Translated, it gives CASSEIRRESPLHF. The chain is built from TRBV2 and TRBJ1-6; no definite D call. The CDR3 extends over 14 amino acids. The V end lost 2 bases, the J end lost 10 bases, and 12 bases lay between the germline ends. Germline values: CDR1 SNHLY, CDR2 FYNNEI. The full variable domain, its missing parts supplied by reference TRBV2 and TRBJ1-6, is EPEVTQTPSHQVTQMGQEVILRCVPISNHLYFYWYRQILGQKVEFLVSFYNNEISEKSEIFDDQFSVERPDGSNFTLKIRSTKLEDSAMYFCASSEIRRESPLHFGNGTRLTVT.

This clone was seen once. The rearrangement joins TRBV9 to TRBJ1-4; D perhaps matches TRBD1 (5 bases). The length of the CDR3 is 15 residues. V shed 5 bases and J shed 8 bases, with 19 bases lying between them. The germline V gene encodes CDR1 SGDLS and CDR2 YYNGEE. Here the CDR3 DNA reads TGTGCCAGCAGTCCTACAGGCAACCTCGGGGAAAAACTGTTTTTT. Its translation is CASSPTGNLGEKLFF.